The 11 T cell receptor beta chains below all came from one sample that was sequenced in a study of cytomegalovirus exposure and HLA in healthy donors. PCR used 60 Vbeta primers and 13 Jbeta primers. Measured with immunoSEQ multiplex PCR; TCRdb has only the in-frame clones, and not every one. The sample totals under 200,000 clones. The sequenced sample consisted of PBMCs. These receptors were taken from a man under 40 in good health and CMV-seronegative.

This chain joins TRBV6-4 and TRBJ2-6, with TRBD1 as a possible D gene (5 bases). This CDR3 spans 15 amino acids. Per germline, CDR1 MRHNA and CDR2 SNTAGT. Trimming cost V 6 bases and J 4 bases, with 13 bases left between them. CDR3 coding DNA: TGTGCCAGCAGGCCTGGGGCGGAGGGGGCCAACGTCCTGACTTTC. It yields the protein CASRPGAEGANVLTF.

The chain has TRBV5-4 and TRBJ1-2; D possibly corresponds to TRBD1 (5 bases). The CDR3 covers 14 residues. The germline V gene has CDR1 SGHNT and CDR2 YYREEE (reference sequence). Deletions cut 2 bases from V and 8 bases from J, with 16 bases between. This CDR3 reads CASSLQARVGGYTF. The DNA of the CDR3 is TGTGCCAGCAGCTTACAGGCCAGGGTAGGCGGCTACACCTTC.

V and J are TRBV12-5 and TRBJ2-5; TRBD2 matches at 7 bases. This CDR3 spans 18 amino acids. Germline values: CDR1 LGHNT, CDR2 FRNRAP. Trimming took 6 bases from V and 2 from J; bases not matched to a gene: 18. DNA for the CDR3: TGTGCTAGTGGACCAAGGGGAGGGGCAGATACAAAGCAAGAGACCCAGTACTTC. The encoded protein is CASGPRGGADTKQETQYF.

The rearrangement joins TRBV29-1 to TRBJ2-1; TRBD1 matches 10 bases. The CDR3 extends over 15 amino acids. J lost 1 base, V lost 5 bases, and 5 bases had no gene match. The germline V gene has CDR1 SQVTM and CDR2 ANQGSEA. The CDR3 DNA sequence: TGCAGCGTTTGGACAGGGGGATTGTCCTACAATGAGCAGTTCTTC. Protein: CSVWTGGLSYNEQFF.

The chain couples TRBV10-3 to TRBJ1-2, with D unclear. CDR3 size: 12 residues. V was cut by 4 bases and J by 7 bases, with 10 bases left in between. CDR1 is ENHRY and CDR2 is SYGVKD in the germline V gene. CDR3 amino acids: CAISARQSGYTF. CDR3 nucleotide sequence: TGTGCCATCAGTGCGCGGCAAAGTGGCTACACCTTC.

The chain carries TRBV11-3 and TRBJ1-2; 8 nucleotides agree with TRBD1. With V trimmed by 4 bases and J by 4 bases, 5 bases remained unmatched. There are 14 residues in the CDR3. The germline V gene encodes CDR1 SGHNT and CDR2 YENEEA. CDR3 nucleotides: TGTGCCAGCAGCTCCAGGGGGCAGGGCTATGGCTACACCTTC. It encodes CASSSRGQGYGYTF.

The V call is TRBV10-3, the J call TRBJ2-7; 7 nucleotides match TRBD1. The V segment lost 2 bases and the J segment 5 bases; nucleotides outside the gene matches: 9. The CDR3 runs to 15 residues. Germline V gene lookup returns CDR1 ENHRY and CDR2 SYGVKD. Here the CDR3 DNA reads TGTGCCATCAGTGAGCGGTTGGGACAGAACGACGAGCAGTACTTC. Protein: CAISERLGQNDEQYF.

V and J are TRBV9 and TRBJ2-1, with a possible D match to TRBD2 (5 bases). Germline lookup yields CDR1 SGDLS and CDR2 YYNGEE. The germline V and J ends were trimmed by 0 bases and 4 bases, with 11 bases remaining between them. This CDR3 comprises 15 residues. The CDR3 sequence: CASSVGASSYNEQFF. The CDR3 region has the DNA TGTGCCAGCAGCGTAGGGGCTAGCTCTTACAATGAGCAGTTCTTC. The full variable domain, with the rest looked up from reference TRBV9 and TRBJ2-1, is DSGVTQTPKHLITATGQRVTLRCSPRSGDLSVYWYQQSLDQGLQFLIQYYNGEERAKGNILERFSAQQFPDLHSELNLSSLELGDSALYFCASSVGASSYNEQFFGPGTRLTVL.

The chain carries TRBV6-6 and TRBJ1-1; D is possibly TRBD1 (6 bases). This CDR3 region has 15 residues. Germline V lookup: CDR1 MNHNY, CDR2 SVGAGI (reference sequence). Trimming stripped 0 bases from V and 2 bases from J, with 10 bases between. The CDR3 coding sequence is TGTGCCAGCAGTTACTCGACAGGCTCCAACACTGAAGCTTTCTTT. Its protein is CASSYSTGSNTEAFF.

V gene TRBV19 combines with J gene TRBJ2-1; the match to TRBD2 covers 11 bases. This CDR3 spans 16 amino acids. Trimming took 7 bases from V and 0 from J; bases not matched to a gene: 5. Looked up from germline, CDR1 is LNHDA and CDR2 is SQIVND (reference sequence). This chain's CDR3 is CASTTSGGSSYNEQFF. The CDR3 DNA follows: TGTGCCAGTACCACTAGCGGGGGTAGCTCCTACAATGAGCAGTTCTTC. Full variable domain (missing parts from reference TRBV19 and TRBJ2-1): DGGITQSPKYLFRKEGQNVTLSCEQNLNHDAMYWYRQDPGQGLRLIYYSQIVNDFQKGDIAEGYSVSREKKESFPLTVTSAQKNPTAFYLCASTTSGGSSYNEQFFGPGTRLTVL.

The V call is TRBV6-6, the J call TRBJ1-2; 7 nucleotides agree with TRBD1. Germline V CDR1 and CDR2: MNHNY, SVGAGI (reference sequence). The junction had 4 bases not matched to a gene; V was cut back by 6 bases and J by 3 bases. This CDR3 region has 13 residues. This CDR3 reads CASRPDRDYGYTF. CDR3 nucleotides: TGTGCCAGCAGGCCCGACAGGGACTATGGCTACACCTTC.